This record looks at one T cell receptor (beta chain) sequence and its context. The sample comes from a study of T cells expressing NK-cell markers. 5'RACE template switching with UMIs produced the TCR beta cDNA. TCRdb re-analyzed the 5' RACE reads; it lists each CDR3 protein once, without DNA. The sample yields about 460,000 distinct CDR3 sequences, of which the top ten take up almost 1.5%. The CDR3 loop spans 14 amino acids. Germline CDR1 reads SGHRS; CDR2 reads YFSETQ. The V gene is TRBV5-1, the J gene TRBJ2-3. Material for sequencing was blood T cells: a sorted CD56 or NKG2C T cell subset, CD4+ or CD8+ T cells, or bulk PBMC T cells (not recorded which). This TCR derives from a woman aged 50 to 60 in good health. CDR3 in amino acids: CASGQAVGTDTQYF.